A single sample is the source of the 21 T cell receptor beta chains below, sequenced in a study of molecular identifiers for immune sequencing clone quantification (dated by TCRdb to 2016 to 2019). The library was built by means of PCR. TCRdb lists the instrument as NextSeq 500. TCRdb itself trimmed the public reads at Q25 with fastp, ran MiXCR and retained productive beta chains. Identical CDR3 proteins give one entry, which carries the most common genes and DNA. The sample includes hundreds of thousands of distinct CDR3 sequences, with roughly 24% observed a single time. The ten largest clones add up to around 0.74% of the sample. The sample taken for sequencing was naive CD8+ T cells from blood, with Jurkat cell RNA spiked in. The cell subset or site label corresponds to: FACS-sorted CD8+CD4-CCR7+CD45RA+ naive T cells. These receptors originate from a human donor in good health. Some libraries in this study had Jurkat cell RNA spiked in.

Note on this clonotype: Possible read error: a much larger clone is one base away. The chain couples TRBV7-9 to TRBJ2-2; TRBD2 might be the D (5 bases). Germline-derived CDR1 and CDR2 are SEHNR and FQNEAQ (reference sequence). The CDR3 spans 16 residues. Written as DNA, the CDR3 is TGTACCAGCAGCTTATTGGTGGGAGCCGTCACCGGGGAGCTGTTTTTT. Translating gives CTSSLLVGAVTGELFF.

Notes on this clonotype: This may be a read error, as it is one base from a much larger clone. This chain links TRBV12-3 or TRBV12-4 with TRBJ2-3, with no clear D. The CDR3 is 14 amino acids. V lost 2 bases and J 3 bases, leaving 9 bases between the germline ends. This CDR3 is CASSLSVQTDTQYF. CDR3 DNA: TGTGCCAGCAGTTTATCCGTACAGACAGATACGCAGTATTTT.

This clonotype was counted a few times. V and J are TRBV6-2 or TRBV6-3 and TRBJ2-7, with TRBD1 matching over 11 bases. The CDR3 is 14 residues long. Germline CDR1 and CDR2: MNHEY and SVGEGT. Trimming took 6 bases from V and 7 from J; bases not matched to a gene: 8. The CDR3 here is CASRDGQGAFEQYF. In DNA, the CDR3 is TGTGCCAGCAGAGATGGACAGGGGGCGTTTGAGCAGTACTTC.

This clonotype was counted a few times. The V and J genes are TRBV4-1 and TRBJ2-7, with 7 bases matching TRBD2. The CDR3 spans 15 residues. From germline, CDR1 is MGHRA and CDR2 YSYEKL. Unmatched junction bases numbered 7, after V lost 0 bases and J lost 5 bases. The CDR3 nucleotides read TGCGCCAGCAGCCAAGATCCCGGGGAGGGAAACGAGCAGTACTTC. Amino acids: CASSQDPGEGNEQYF.

There are a few counts of this clonotype. The chain carries TRBV28 and TRBJ1-1, with D possibly being TRBD1 (6 bases). The CDR3 loop spans 13 amino acids. CDR1 MDHEN and CDR2 SYDVKM come from the germline V gene. V lost 5 bases and J 13 bases, leaving 20 bases between the germline ends. CDR3: CASSTHGTPEGFF. CDR3 DNA sequence: TGTGCCAGCAGTACACACGGGACACCCGAGGGTTTCTTT.

In its sample, this clonotype was seen many times. The rearrangement uses TRBV7-2 and TRBJ2-3, with D perhaps matching TRBD2 (5 bases). CDR3 length: 13 amino acids. From germline, CDR1 is SGHTA and CDR2 FQGNSA. The ends were cut back, 7 bases at V and 3 bases at J, with 11 bases in the middle. The DNA of the CDR3 is TGTGCCAGCACTAGGGAGATGACAGATACGCAGTATTTT. Its translation is CASTREMTDTQYF.

This clonotype was found many times. This chain joins TRBV6-5 and TRBJ2-2; D unresolved. Germline assignment: CDR1 MNHEY and CDR2 SVGAGI. The CDR3 length is 15 residues. Trimming removed 2 bases at V and 4 bases at J, with 11 bases between. DNA of the CDR3: TGTGCCAGCAGTTACAGCAACCTCCTCACCGGGGAGCTGTTTTTT. Translation: CASSYSNLLTGELFF.

Notes on this clonotype: This is likely a read error, given that the CDR3 carries no conserved phenylalanine or tryptophan at its end. The rearrangement links TRBV4-3 to TRBJ1-2; D is unclear. The germline V gene has CDR1 LGHNA and CDR2 YSLEER. The ends were cut back, 0 bases at V and 2 bases at J, with 10 bases in the middle. The CDR3 covers 15 residues. CDR3: CASSQDVEPNYGYTL. The CDR3 DNA reads as TGCGCCAGCAGCCAAGATGTGGAGCCGAACTATGGCTACACCCTC.

This clonotype was counted many times. The chain uses TRBV13 and TRBJ2-1; D is unresolved. The length of the CDR3 is 13 residues. V lost 2 bases to trimming and J lost 8 bases, with 10 bases between them. Germline V gives CDR1 PRHDT, CDR2 FYEKMQ (reference sequence). CDR3 sequence (DNA): TGTGCCAGCAGCTTAAGGTCCTTCGATGAGCAGTTCTTC. It translates to CASSLRSFDEQFF.

The chain couples TRBV19 to TRBJ1-1; tentatively, D is TRBD1 (5 bases). V was clipped by 7 bases and J by 7 bases, with 13 bases between them. CDR1 is LNHDA, CDR2 SQIVND, per germline (reference sequence). The CDR3 is made up of 12 amino acids. This CDR3 is CASTRGRNEAFF. CDR3 in DNA: TGTGCCAGTACCCGGGGGAGAAATGAAGCTTTCTTT.

As regards this clonotype: Mismatch with germline at one junction end may stem from a read error. The J gene is TRBJ2-1, the V gene TRBV5-1; D possibly uses TRBD1 or TRBD2 (5 bases each). Germline V lookup: CDR1 SGHRS, CDR2 YFSETQ. The CDR3 totals 13 residues. CDR3 protein: CASRSGPNNAQFF. CDR3 nucleotide sequence: TGCGCCAGCAGGTCGGGACCAAACAATGCGCAGTTCTTC.

The V and J genes are TRBV27 and TRBJ2-7; TRBD2 matches 9 bases. The V and J ends lost 5 bases and 3 bases, in that order; junction bases with no gene match: 5. This CDR3 contains 14 residues. Germline CDR1 and CDR2: MNHEY and SMNVEV (reference sequence). The DNA of the CDR3 is TGTGCCAGCAGTCTAGCGGGGTGGATCTACGAGCAGTACTTC. It translates to CASSLAGWIYEQYF.

The chain recombines TRBV14 with TRBJ2-1; D not resolved. There are 17 residues in the CDR3. The V end was cut by 3 bases, the J end by 0 bases, with 15 bases between. Germline lookup yields CDR1 SGHDN and CDR2 FVKESK. In nucleotides, the CDR3 is TGTGCCAGCAGCCAGGGCTCAACACGAAACTCCTACAATGAGCAGTTCTTC. This sequence encodes CASSQGSTRNSYNEQFF.

This CDR3 reads CSARDLQGHDPYYEQYF. The CDR3 DNA reads as TGCAGTGCTAGAGATCTACAGGGCCATGACCCCTACTACGAGCAGTACTTC. The genes are TRBV20-1 and TRBJ2-7; maybe TRBD1 (6 bases). Germline-derived CDR1 and CDR2 are DFQATT and SNEGSKA (reference sequence). The CDR3 has 17 amino acids. Trimming removed 0 bases at V and 3 bases at J, with 21 bases between.

This sequence joins TRBV20-1 and TRBJ1-6, with 8 bases fitting TRBD1. This CDR3 spans 15 amino acids. V dropped 0 bases and J dropped 10; count of bases not matched to a gene: 8. Germline loops: CDR1 DFQATT, CDR2 SNEGSKA (reference sequence). CDR3 DNA sequence: TGCAGTGCTAGAGATACAGCAGGGGGCTGGTCACCCCTCCACTTT. Protein product: CSARDTAGGWSPLHF.

The sample holds many counts of this clonotype. The V call is TRBV29-1, the J call TRBJ2-5, with 7 bases matching TRBD1. This CDR3 has 15 amino acids. V was pared by 3 bases and J by 1 base, with 8 bases of the junction left unmatched. Germline V gene lookup returns CDR1 SQVTM and CDR2 ANQGSEA. The CDR3 nucleotides read TGCAGCGTTGAGGGGACAGATATCGGCCAAGAGACCCAGTACTTC. Encoded protein: CSVEGTDIGQETQYF.

The chain couples TRBV7-2 to TRBJ2-3, with D unresolved. Trimming pared 8 bases from V and 2 bases from J, leaving 20 bases between. Germline CDR1 and CDR2: SGHTA and FQGNSA. The CDR3 extends over 16 amino acids. CDR3 nucleotide sequence: TGTGCCAGCGAAACTCTCCACGGGCCAACCACAGATACGCAGTATTTT. Its translation is CASETLHGPTTDTQYF.

This clonotype showed up many times. The chain is built from TRBV6-1 and TRBJ2-7; unclear D gene. Trimming stripped 7 bases from V and 3 bases from J, with 4 bases between. Germline V gene lookup returns CDR1 MNHNS and CDR2 SASEGT. The CDR3 has 10 amino acids. This chain's CDR3 is CASMDYEQYF. CDR3 in DNA: TGTGCCAGCATGGACTACGAGCAGTACTTC.

The J gene is TRBJ1-4, the V gene TRBV27; D unclear. Per the germline V gene, CDR1 is MNHEY and CDR2 is SMNVEV (reference sequence). Trimming removed 5 bases at V and 8 bases at J, with 12 bases between. CDR3 size: 13 residues. The CDR3 DNA reads as TGTGCCAGCAGTCTTCTTGATCGCGAAAAACTGTTTTTT. Its translation: CASSLLDREKLFF.

In this sample, this clonotype turned up a few times. The V gene is TRBV20-1, the J gene TRBJ2-7, with D perhaps TRBD2 (6 bases). Trimming pared 3 bases from V and 3 bases from J, leaving 18 bases between. The CDR3 consists of 15 residues. The germline gives CDR1 DFQATT, CDR2 SNEGSKA (reference sequence). The CDR3 DNA reads TGCAGTGCTAGGGGTGGGGGGAGGCCCCTCTACGAGCAGTACTTC. It yields the protein CSARGGGRPLYEQYF.

Worth noting for this clonotype: The junction shows a germline mismatch at one end, possibly a read error. The chain has TRBV13 and TRBJ2-3, with 7 bases that match TRBD1. Germline assignment: CDR1 PRHDT and CDR2 FYEKMQ (reference sequence). CDR3 length equals 15 residues. The CDR3 loop reads CARSYRGLGTDTQYF. The CDR3 DNA follows: TGTGCCAGGAGCTACAGGGGATTGGGAACAGATACGCAGTATTTT.